This T cell receptor (beta chain) originates from a study of regulatory T cells in long-lasting Graves disease. General study results and limits: Under persistent disease, TRBV28, TRBJ1-2 and TRBJ2-5 were used preferentially. Having only a small sample size may have limited accuracy. The study found persistent patients shared more public clonotypes (about 3,000) than new patients (just over 950).

The time point was: persistent/refractory GD, antithyroid drugs over 5 years with positive TRAb. PBMC RNA was the source of the TCR library. The authors drew 7.5 to 10 milliliters of peripheral blood into EDTA tubes. This clonotype has just a few counts. Its antigen is not known. The CDR3 totals 14 residues. V lost 0 bases and J 9 bases, leaving 13 bases between the germline ends. The germline gives CDR1 SGHRS, CDR2 YFSETQ. Arm-PCR with iRepertoire HTBI primers amplified the CDR3 regions for these TCR beta libraries. In TCRdb, the multiplex PCR reads were re-called with MiXCR into one record per CDR3 protein. The sample shows 310,000 or so distinct CDR3 sequences, under 25% of them seen only once.

The TCR comes from a female donor with Graves disease. The V call is TRBV5-1, the J call TRBJ2-4; D remains ambiguous. The starting material was peripheral blood mononuclear cells (PBMCs), obtained when the disease was refractory, from a patient treated with antithyroid drugs. Here the CDR3 DNA reads TGCGCCAGCAGCTTGGAAGTAGGGTCGAGCATTCAGTACTTC. Translated: CASSLEVGSSIQYF.